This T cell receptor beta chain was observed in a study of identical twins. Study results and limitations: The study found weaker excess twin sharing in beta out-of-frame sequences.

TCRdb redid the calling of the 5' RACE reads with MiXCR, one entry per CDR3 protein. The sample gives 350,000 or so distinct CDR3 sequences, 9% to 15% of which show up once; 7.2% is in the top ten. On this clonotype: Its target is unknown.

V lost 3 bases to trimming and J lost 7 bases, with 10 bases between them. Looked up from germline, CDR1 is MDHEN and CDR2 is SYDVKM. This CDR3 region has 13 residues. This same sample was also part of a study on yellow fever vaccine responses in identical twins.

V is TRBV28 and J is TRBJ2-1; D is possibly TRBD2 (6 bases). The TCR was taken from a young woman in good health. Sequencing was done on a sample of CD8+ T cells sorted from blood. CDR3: CASSFGGENEQFF. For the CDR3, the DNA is TGTGCCAGCAGTTTCGGGGGAGAGAATGAGCAGTTCTTC.